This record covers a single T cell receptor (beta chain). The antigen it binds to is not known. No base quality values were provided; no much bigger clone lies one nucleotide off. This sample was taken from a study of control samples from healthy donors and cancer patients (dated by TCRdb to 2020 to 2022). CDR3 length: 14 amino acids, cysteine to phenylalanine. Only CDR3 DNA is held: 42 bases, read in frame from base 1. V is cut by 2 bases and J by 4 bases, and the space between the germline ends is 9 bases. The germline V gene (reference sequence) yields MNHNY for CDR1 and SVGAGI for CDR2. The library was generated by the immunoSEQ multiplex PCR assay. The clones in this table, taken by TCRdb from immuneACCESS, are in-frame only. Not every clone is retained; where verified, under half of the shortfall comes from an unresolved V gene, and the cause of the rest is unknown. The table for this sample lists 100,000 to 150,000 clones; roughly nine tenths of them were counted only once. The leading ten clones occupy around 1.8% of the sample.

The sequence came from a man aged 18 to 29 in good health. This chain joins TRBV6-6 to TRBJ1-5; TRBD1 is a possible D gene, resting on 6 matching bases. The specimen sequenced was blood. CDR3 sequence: CASSYKDSNQPQHF. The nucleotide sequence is TGTGCCAGCAGTTACAAGGACAGTAATCAGCCCCAGCATTTT.